This T cell receptor (beta chain) originates from a study of early T cells in non-severe SARS-CoV-2 infection. In the study overall: Bulk RNA taken from unsorted whole blood was sequenced, leaving chains unpaired.

V was trimmed by 2 bases and J by 6 bases, leaving 10 bases between them. The CDR3 loop spans 14 amino acids. CDR1 and CDR2 (germline): KGHSH, LQKENI. General observations from the study: VDJdb-based matching was biased toward anti-spike CD8 responses and missed private and CD4 specificities.

Attachment of unique molecular identifiers was made to individual cDNA molecules. One entry per CDR3 protein, called by TCRdb with MiXCR from the 5' RACE reads. The sample holds tens of thousands of distinct CDR3 sequences; roughly 15% are singletons and the top ten take 12%. Notes on this clonotype: The antigen is undetermined.

The sequence was collected from an adult who was a healthcare worker with PCR-confirmed SARS-CoV-2 infection or an uninfected control (not recorded which). The rearrangement uses TRBV18 and TRBJ1-4; TRBD1 might be the D (6 bases). Specimen: whole blood. DNA for the CDR3: TGTGCCAGCTCACCATCAGGGGTAGATGAAAAACTGTTTTTT. Translating gives CASSPSGVDEKLFF.